These 26 T cell receptor beta chains share one sample of origin, sequenced in a study of CD4 T cells in relation to SARS-CoV-2 and coronaviruses. Unexposed donor CD4+ T cells date from about 2010-2019, before the COVID-19 pandemic. CD4+ T cells were isolated from the cells after more than nine days of culture. Sequencing was performed with immunoSEQ multiplex PCR; in TCRdb, only in-frame clones are kept and a portion is missing. This table has fewer than 25,000 clones, about 73% appearing once. These receptors' antigens are unknown. The sequenced sample was CD4+ T cells from PBMCs, cultured in vitro. The receptors were sampled from a human donor in good health.

Here the CDR3 reads CASSSPGYSNQPQHF. CDR3 in DNA: TGTGCCAGCAGCAGCCCGGGGTATAGCAATCAGCCCCAGCATTTT. The chain links TRBV3-1 (or the pseudogene TRBV3-2) to TRBJ1-5; D gene unclear. Trimming shortened V by 5 bases and J by 0 bases, and 11 bases separated the two germline ends. Germline lookup yields CDR1 LGHDT and CDR2 YNNKEL (reference sequence). The CDR3 totals 15 residues.

This clone was detected a few times. The chain couples TRBV4-3 to TRBJ1-6; D remains ambiguous. Germline V gene sequence: CDR1 LGHNA, CDR2 YSLEER. The CDR3 covers 13 residues. With 1 base removed from V and 13 bases from J, the gap between germline ends came to 11 bases. CDR3 sequence: CASSQGRGSPLHF. CDR3 DNA: TGCGCCAGCAGCCAAGGCCGAGGGTCTCCCCTCCACTTT.

This chain connects TRBV28 to TRBJ2-3, with TRBD2 as a possible D gene (6 bases). Germline CDR1 is MDHEN and CDR2 is SYDVKM. CDR3 length equals 15 residues. Trimming removed 5 bases from V and 0 bases from J, with 12 bases in between. This CDR3 reads CASSKGRGSTDTQYF. In DNA form, the CDR3 reads TGTGCCAGCAGTAAGGGACGGGGGAGCACAGATACGCAGTATTTT.

The chain is built from TRBV19 and TRBJ2-3; 9 bases agree with TRBD1. The germline gives CDR1 LNHDA, CDR2 SQIVND (reference sequence). CDR3 length: 13 amino acids. Losses at the gene ends were 10 bases for V and 5 bases for J; bases not matched to a gene: 7. The CDR3 reads CATTTGGRDTQYF. DNA for the CDR3: TGTGCCACCACGACAGGGGGTAGAGATACGCAGTATTTT.

This clone was observed once. The chain couples TRBV7-8 to TRBJ2-7; 10 bases agree with TRBD2. Germline CDR1 is SGHVS and CDR2 is FQNEAQ. V was clipped by 4 bases and J by 5 bases; unmatched bases: 11. The CDR3 has 16 amino acids. The CDR3 DNA follows: TGTGCCAGCAGCTCGGGGGGCGGACTAGCGGAGCACGAGCAGTACTTC. It codes for CASSSGGGLAEHEQYF.

The V call is TRBV5-4, the J call TRBJ1-1, with TRBD1 matching 8 bases. The CDR3 has 13 residues. Unmatched junction bases numbered 2, after V lost 0 bases and J lost 7 bases. Germline V gene data show CDR1 as SGHNT and CDR2 as YYREEE (reference sequence). The CDR3 protein is CASSLGTGREAFF. The DNA of the CDR3 is TGTGCCAGCAGCTTGGGGACAGGGCGTGAAGCTTTCTTT.

The V and J genes are TRBV6-6 and TRBJ2-7, with D uncertain. Trimming left V 0 bases short and J 4 bases short, with 4 bases between. This CDR3 is built from 12 residues. Per germline, CDR1 MNHNY and CDR2 SVGAGI (reference sequence). As DNA, the CDR3 is TGTGCCAGCAGTTACTCCCGTTACGAGCAGTACTTC. It is translated as CASSYSRYEQYF.

The chain recombines TRBV5-1 with TRBJ1-2; 8 bases are a match to TRBD1. Germline CDR1 and CDR2: SGHRS and YFSETQ. This CDR3 spans 13 amino acids. With 1 base clipped from V and 6 bases from J, the junction kept 2 bases outside the gene matches. The CDR3 sequence: CASSLQGADGYTF. Here the CDR3 DNA reads TGCGCCAGCAGCTTGCAGGGGGCGGATGGCTACACCTTC. Full variable domain (rest looked up from reference TRBV5-1 and TRBJ1-2): KAGVTQTPRYLIKTRGQQVTLSCSPISGHRSVSWYQQTPGQGLQFLFEYFSETQRNKGNFPGRFSGRQFSNSRSEMNVSTLELGDSALYLCASSLQGADGYTFGSGTRLTVV.

The genes are TRBV5-5 and TRBJ1-5, with D unresolved. V was trimmed by 0 bases and J by 6 bases, leaving 16 bases between them. There are 16 residues in the CDR3. The germline V gene encodes CDR1 SGHKS and CDR2 YYEKEE (reference sequence). The CDR3 DNA is TGTGCCAGCAGCTTGGTAGGTCACGTCGGAGGTCAGCCCCAGCATTTT. This codes for CASSLVGHVGGQPQHF.

Only one count was recorded for this clone. The chain combines TRBV5-1 with TRBJ2-2; D is possibly TRBD2 (6 bases). The CDR3 is made up of 14 amino acids. The germline V gene has CDR1 SGHRS and CDR2 YFSETQ. V was shortened by 2 bases and J by 5 bases, with 10 bases between the two germline ends. The CDR3 spells CASSLEGGTGELFF. The CDR3 DNA is TGCGCCAGCAGCTTAGAGGGAGGTACCGGGGAGCTGTTTTTT.

The chain recombines TRBV19 with TRBJ2-5, with unresolved D. Germline CDR1 reads LNHDA; CDR2 reads SQIVND (reference sequence). The CDR3 runs 11 residues. Trimming pared 5 bases from V and 14 bases from J, leaving 15 bases between. The CDR3 DNA reads TGTGCCAGTAGTCCCGGCCATATCCAATACTTC. The encoded protein is CASSPGHIQYF.

This rearrangement joins TRBV9 to TRBJ2-5; 7 bases map to TRBD1. Germline trimming cut 4 bases from V and 1 base from J; bases unmatched to any gene: 4. Germline lookup yields CDR1 SGDLS and CDR2 YYNGEE. The CDR3 runs to 14 residues. CDR3 in amino acids: CASSPTGPQETQYF. Here the CDR3 DNA reads TGTGCCAGCAGCCCGACAGGGCCCCAAGAGACCCAGTACTTC.

The V call is TRBV29-1, the J call TRBJ1-1; 7 bases align to TRBD1. The CDR3 covers 14 residues. Germline V gene sequence: CDR1 SQVTM, CDR2 ANQGSEA. Unmatched junction bases numbered 5, after V lost 3 bases and J lost 1 base. The CDR3 nucleotides read TGCAGCGTTGATATAGGGGGCCAGAACACTGAAGCTTTCTTT. Protein: CSVDIGGQNTEAFF.

In this sample, this clone turned up a few times. V gene TRBV10-3 combines with J gene TRBJ1-6; a possible D gene is TRBD1 (5 bases). Deletions cut 4 bases from V and 5 bases from J, with 9 bases between. CDR3 length: 14 residues. CDR1 is ENHRY, CDR2 SYGVKD, per germline. This CDR3 is CAISGGGDNSPLHF. The CDR3 nucleotides are TGTGCCATCAGTGGAGGAGGGGATAATTCACCCCTCCACTTT.

The J gene is TRBJ2-1, the V gene TRBV9; D is unclear. Germline-derived CDR1 and CDR2 are SGDLS and YYNGEE. The CDR3 consists of 13 residues. Trimming took off 4 bases at V and 4 bases at J, with 9 bases between the two ends. The CDR3 loop reads CASSQNLYNEQFF. As DNA, the CDR3 is TGTGCCAGCAGCCAGAATCTTTACAATGAGCAGTTCTTC.

The rearrangement joins TRBV6-5 to TRBJ2-5; no definite D call. This CDR3 is 14 amino acids long. The V end lost 6 bases, the J end lost 4 bases, and 15 bases lay between the germline ends. Germline CDR1 is MNHEY and CDR2 is SVGAGI. The CDR3 loop reads CASSHPGTGETQYF. The CDR3 coding sequence is TGTGCCAGCAGCCACCCGGGTACTGGAGAGACCCAGTACTTC.

This rearrangement joins TRBV3-1 (or the pseudogene TRBV3-2) to TRBJ2-5, with 11 bases that match TRBD2. The CDR3 extends over 17 amino acids. Germline CDR1 and CDR2: LGHDT and YNNKEL (reference sequence). The junction had 10 bases not matched to a gene; V was cut back by 4 bases and J by 3 bases. CDR3: CASSRLLLAGGEETQYF. CDR3 coding DNA: TGTGCCAGCAGCCGCCTCCTGCTAGCGGGGGGAGAAGAGACCCAGTACTTC.

This clone appeared a single time. The chain uses TRBV14 and TRBJ2-1; D perhaps matches TRBD2 (6 bases). The germline CDR1 and CDR2 sequences are SGHDN and FVKESK. Deletions cut 2 bases from V and 6 bases from J, with 23 bases between. This CDR3 is built from 18 residues. The DNA for the CDR3 is TGTGCCAGCAGCCAACTGCGAGGGGAGGTCGGGTTTCGCAATGAGCAGTTCTTC. Amino acid sequence: CASSQLRGEVGFRNEQFF. The entire variable domain, with the rest obtained from reference TRBV14 and TRBJ2-1, is as follows: EAGVTQFPSHSVIEKGQTVTLRCDPISGHDNLYWYRRVMGKEIKFLLHFVKESKQDESGMPNNRFLAERTGGTYSTLKVQPAELEDSGVYFCASSQLRGEVGFRNEQFFGPGTRLTVL.

Regarding this clone: One end of the junction varies from germline; a read error may be responsible. The V gene is TRBV27, the J gene TRBJ2-5; tentative D call: TRBD2 (6 bases). CDR3 length equals 16 residues. Germline CDR1 and CDR2: MNHEY and SMNVEV (reference sequence). The CDR3 here is CASSSYIGTGKEAQYF. CDR3 in DNA: TGTGCCAGCAGTTCCTACATAGGGACTGGGAAAGAGGCCCAGTACTTC.

Points on this clone: One junction end disagrees with the germline gene, perhaps due to a read error. The chain uses TRBV7-2 and TRBJ2-7, with D unresolved. The germline gives CDR1 SGHTA, CDR2 FQGNSA. There are 14 residues in the CDR3. The CDR3 here is CASSLYGSSHEQYF. Written as DNA, the CDR3 is TGTGCCAGCAGCTTATATGGATCCTCCCACGAGCAGTACTTC.

The chain joins TRBV9 to TRBJ1-1, with D hard to call. Germline V lookup: CDR1 SGDLS, CDR2 YYNGEE. V lost 3 bases to trimming and J lost 1 base, with 10 bases between them. CDR3 length equals 14 residues. CDR3 bases: TGTGCCAGCAGCGCCCACGCGGAGAACACTGAAGCTTTCTTT. As protein: CASSAHAENTEAFF.

The chain employs TRBV19 and TRBJ1-3; D ambiguous. The CDR3 has 16 residues. With 9 bases removed from V and 0 bases from J, the gap between germline ends came to 18 bases. The germline gives CDR1 LNHDA, CDR2 SQIVND (reference sequence). In DNA, the CDR3 is TGTGCCAGCACCAGAGGGCAGACTTCCTCTGGAAACACCATATATTTT. Its translation is CASTRGQTSSGNTIYF.

This rearrangement joins TRBV5-1 to TRBJ1-2, with 7 bases identical to TRBD1. V lost 4 bases to trimming and J lost 7 bases; unmatched junction nucleotides: 7. CDR1 SGHRS and CDR2 YFSETQ come from the germline V gene. CDR3 length: 13 residues. The CDR3 loop reads CASSTDREFGYTF. The DNA of the CDR3 is TGCGCCAGCAGCACAGACAGGGAATTTGGCTACACCTTC.

V gene TRBV5-1 combines with J gene TRBJ2-2; TRBD1 agrees at 7 bases. V shed 3 bases and J 3 bases; nucleotides not matched to a gene: 2. This CDR3 is built from 14 residues. Germline V gene lookup returns CDR1 SGHRS and CDR2 YFSETQ. The CDR3 DNA reads as TGCGCCAGCAGCTCCGGACAGGACACCGGGGAGCTGTTTTTT. Translated, it gives CASSSGQDTGELFF.

The V call is TRBV7-2, the J call TRBJ2-5, with 8 nucleotides matching TRBD2. Germline assignment: CDR1 SGHTA and CDR2 FQGNSA. Losses at the gene ends were 8 bases for V and 5 bases for J; bases not matched to a gene: 10. There are 14 residues in the CDR3. DNA of the CDR3: TGTGCCAGCGACCCTAACGGGGGGGCGGAGACCCAGTACTTC. It encodes CASDPNGGAETQYF.

This clone was detected only a few times. The rearrangement uses TRBV10-1 and TRBJ1-2; D is unclear. Deletions cut 7 bases from V and 1 base from J, with 16 bases between. Germline V lookup: CDR1 WNHNN, CDR2 SYGVQD (reference sequence). This CDR3 is built from 15 residues. The CDR3 is CASIKRRRHNYGYTF. The CDR3 coding sequence is TGCGCCAGCATCAAAAGACGGAGACATAACTATGGCTACACCTTC.